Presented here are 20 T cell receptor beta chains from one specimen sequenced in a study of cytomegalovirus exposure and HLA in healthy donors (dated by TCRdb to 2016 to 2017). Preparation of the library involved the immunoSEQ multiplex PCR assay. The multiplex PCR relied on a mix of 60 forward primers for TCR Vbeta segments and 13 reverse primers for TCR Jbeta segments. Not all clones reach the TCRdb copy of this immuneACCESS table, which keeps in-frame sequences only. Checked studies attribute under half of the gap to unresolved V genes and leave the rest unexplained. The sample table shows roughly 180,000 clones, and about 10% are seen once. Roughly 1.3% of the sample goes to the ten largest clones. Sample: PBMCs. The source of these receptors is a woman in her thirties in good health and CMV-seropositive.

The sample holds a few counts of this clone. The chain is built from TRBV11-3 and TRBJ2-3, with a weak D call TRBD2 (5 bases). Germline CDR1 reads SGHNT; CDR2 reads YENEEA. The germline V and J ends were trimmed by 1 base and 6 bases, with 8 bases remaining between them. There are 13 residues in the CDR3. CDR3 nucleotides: TGTGCCAGCAGCTTAGGGGGAGAGGATACGCAGTATTTT. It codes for CASSLGGEDTQYF.

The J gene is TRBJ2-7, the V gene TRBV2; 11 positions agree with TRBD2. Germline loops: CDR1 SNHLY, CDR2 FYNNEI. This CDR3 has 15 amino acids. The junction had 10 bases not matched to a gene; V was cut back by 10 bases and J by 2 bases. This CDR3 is CATGLAGRGAYEQYF. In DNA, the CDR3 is TGTGCCACCGGACTAGCGGGTAGGGGGGCCTACGAGCAGTACTTC.

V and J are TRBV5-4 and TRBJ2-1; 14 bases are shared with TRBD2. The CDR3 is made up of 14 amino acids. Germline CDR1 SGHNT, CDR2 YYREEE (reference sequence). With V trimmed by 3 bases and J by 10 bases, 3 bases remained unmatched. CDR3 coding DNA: TGTGCCAGCAGCTCCGGGACTAGCGGGAGAGAGCAGTTCTTC. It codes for CASSSGTSGREQFF. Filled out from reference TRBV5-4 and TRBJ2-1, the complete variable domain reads ETGVTQSPTHLIKTRGQQVTLRCSSQSGHNTVSWYQQALGQGPQFIFQYYREEENGRGNFPPRFSGLQFPNYSSELNVNALELDDSALYLCASSSGTSGREQFFGPGTRLTVL.

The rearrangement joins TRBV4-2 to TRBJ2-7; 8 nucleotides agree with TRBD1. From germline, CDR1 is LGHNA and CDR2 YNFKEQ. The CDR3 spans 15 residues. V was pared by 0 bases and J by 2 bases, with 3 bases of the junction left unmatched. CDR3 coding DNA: TGTGCCAGCAGCCAAGACGGGACAGGTCCCTACGAGCAGTACTTC. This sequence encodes CASSQDGTGPYEQYF.

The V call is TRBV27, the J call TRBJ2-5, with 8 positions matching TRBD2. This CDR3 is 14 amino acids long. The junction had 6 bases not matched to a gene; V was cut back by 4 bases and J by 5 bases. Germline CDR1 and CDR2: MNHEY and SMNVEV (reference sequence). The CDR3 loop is CASSSGGAGETQYF. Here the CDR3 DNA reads TGTGCCAGCAGTTCGGGAGGGGCTGGCGAGACCCAGTACTTC.

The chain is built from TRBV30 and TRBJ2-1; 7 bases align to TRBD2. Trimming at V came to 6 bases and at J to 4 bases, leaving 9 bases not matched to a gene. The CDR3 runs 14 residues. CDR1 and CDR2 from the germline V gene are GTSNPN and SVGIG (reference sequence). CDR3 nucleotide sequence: TGTGCCTGTGAGTCCGGGAGGCCGTACAATGAGCAGTTCTTC. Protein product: CACESGRPYNEQFF.

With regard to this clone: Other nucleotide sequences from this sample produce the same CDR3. This CDR3 reads CASSHPGGISTDTQYF. The CDR3 DNA reads TGTGCCAGCAGCCATCCAGGGGGCATAAGCACAGATACGCAGTATTTT. The chain carries TRBV5-4 and TRBJ2-3; 8 bases agree with TRBD1. V was pared by 4 bases and J by 0 bases, with 7 bases of the junction left unmatched. In germline, CDR1 is SGHNT, CDR2 YYREEE (reference sequence). The CDR3 is 16 amino acids.

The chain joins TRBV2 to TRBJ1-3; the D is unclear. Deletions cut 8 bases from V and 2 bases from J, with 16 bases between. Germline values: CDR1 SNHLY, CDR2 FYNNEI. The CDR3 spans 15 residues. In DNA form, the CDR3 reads TGTGCCAGCTGGAGAGACCGAGCGGCTGGAAACACCATATATTTT. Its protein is CASWRDRAAGNTIYF.

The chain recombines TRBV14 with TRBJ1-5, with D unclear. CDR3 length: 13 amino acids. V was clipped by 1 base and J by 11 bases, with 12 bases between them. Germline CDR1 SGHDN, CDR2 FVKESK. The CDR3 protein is CASSQVEGMAQHF. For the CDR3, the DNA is TGTGCCAGCAGCCAAGTCGAGGGCATGGCCCAGCATTTT.

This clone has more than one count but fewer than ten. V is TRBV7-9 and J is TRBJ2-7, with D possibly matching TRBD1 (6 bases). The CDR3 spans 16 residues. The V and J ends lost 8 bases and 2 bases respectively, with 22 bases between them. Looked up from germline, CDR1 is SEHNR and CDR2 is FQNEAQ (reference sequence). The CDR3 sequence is CASAPRPGTSTYEQYF. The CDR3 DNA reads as TGTGCCAGCGCGCCCCGGCCCGGGACATCGACCTACGAGCAGTACTTC. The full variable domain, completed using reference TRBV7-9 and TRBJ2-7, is DTGVSQNPRHKITKRGQNVTFRCDPISEHNRLYWYRQTLGQGPEFLTYFQNEAQLEKSRLLSDRFSAERPKGSFSTLEIQRTEQGDSAMYLCASAPRPGTSTYEQYFGPGTRLTVT.

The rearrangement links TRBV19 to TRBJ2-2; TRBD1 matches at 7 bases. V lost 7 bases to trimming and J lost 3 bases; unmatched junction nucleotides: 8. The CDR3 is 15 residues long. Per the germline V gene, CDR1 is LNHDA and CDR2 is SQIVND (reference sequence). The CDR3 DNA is TGTGCCAGTACGGGTAGGGGGCCTCACACCGGGGAGCTGTTTTTT. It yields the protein CASTGRGPHTGELFF.

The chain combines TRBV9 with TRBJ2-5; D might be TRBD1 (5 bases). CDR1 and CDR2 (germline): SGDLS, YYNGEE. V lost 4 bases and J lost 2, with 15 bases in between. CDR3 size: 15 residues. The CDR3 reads CASSSIGVEQETQYF. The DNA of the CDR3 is TGTGCCAGCAGCTCGATAGGGGTTGAACAAGAGACCCAGTACTTC.

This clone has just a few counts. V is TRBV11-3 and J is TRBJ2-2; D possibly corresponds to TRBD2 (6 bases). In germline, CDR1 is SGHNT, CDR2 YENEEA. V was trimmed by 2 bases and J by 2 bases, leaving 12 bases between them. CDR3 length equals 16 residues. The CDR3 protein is CASSLYGGINTGELFF. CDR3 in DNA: TGTGCCAGCAGCTTATATGGAGGGATTAACACCGGGGAGCTGTTTTTT.

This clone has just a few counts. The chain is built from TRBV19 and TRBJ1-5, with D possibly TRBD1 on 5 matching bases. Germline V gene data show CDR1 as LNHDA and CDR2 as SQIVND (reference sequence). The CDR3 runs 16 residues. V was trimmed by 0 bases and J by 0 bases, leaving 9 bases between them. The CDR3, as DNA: TGTGCCAGTAGTATAGATGCCAGGGATAGCAATCAGCCCCAGCATTTT. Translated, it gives CASSIDARDSNQPQHF.

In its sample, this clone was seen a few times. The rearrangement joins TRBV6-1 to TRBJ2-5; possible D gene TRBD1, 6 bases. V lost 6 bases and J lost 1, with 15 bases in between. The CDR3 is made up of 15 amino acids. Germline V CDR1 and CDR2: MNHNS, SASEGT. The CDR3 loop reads CASSLPQGPQETQYF. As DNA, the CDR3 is TGTGCCAGCAGCCTACCACAGGGTCCCCAAGAGACCCAGTACTTC.

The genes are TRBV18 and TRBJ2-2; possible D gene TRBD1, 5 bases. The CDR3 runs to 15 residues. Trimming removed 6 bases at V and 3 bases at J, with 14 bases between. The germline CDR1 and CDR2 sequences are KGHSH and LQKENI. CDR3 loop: CASSITPGYTGELFF. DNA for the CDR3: TGTGCCAGCTCGATAACCCCAGGGTACACCGGGGAGCTGTTTTTT.

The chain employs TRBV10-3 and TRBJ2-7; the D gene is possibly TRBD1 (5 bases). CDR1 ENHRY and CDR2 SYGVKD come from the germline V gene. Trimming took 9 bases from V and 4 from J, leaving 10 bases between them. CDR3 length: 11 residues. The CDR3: CAIRREYEQYF. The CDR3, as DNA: TGTGCCATACGCAGGGAATACGAGCAGTACTTC.

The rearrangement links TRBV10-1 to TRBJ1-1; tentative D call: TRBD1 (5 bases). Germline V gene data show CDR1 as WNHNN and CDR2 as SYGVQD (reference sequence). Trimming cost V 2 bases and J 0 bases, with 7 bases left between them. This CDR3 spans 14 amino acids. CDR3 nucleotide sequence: TGCGCCAGCAGTGAGACAGGAATGAACACTGAAGCTTTCTTT. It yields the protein CASSETGMNTEAFF.

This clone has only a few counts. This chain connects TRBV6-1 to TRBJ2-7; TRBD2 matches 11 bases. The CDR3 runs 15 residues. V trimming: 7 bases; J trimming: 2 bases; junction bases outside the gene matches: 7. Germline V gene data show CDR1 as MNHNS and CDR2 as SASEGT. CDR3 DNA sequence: TGTGCCAGCACTCGAGAGACTAGCGGGGCCTACGAGCAGTACTTC. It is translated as CASTRETSGAYEQYF.

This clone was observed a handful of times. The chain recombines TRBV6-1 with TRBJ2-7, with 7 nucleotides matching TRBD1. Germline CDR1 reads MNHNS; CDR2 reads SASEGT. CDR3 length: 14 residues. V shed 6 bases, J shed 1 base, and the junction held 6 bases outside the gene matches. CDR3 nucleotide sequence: TGTGCCAGCAGAGCCCGGGACAGATCCTACGAGCAGTACTTC. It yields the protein CASRARDRSYEQYF.